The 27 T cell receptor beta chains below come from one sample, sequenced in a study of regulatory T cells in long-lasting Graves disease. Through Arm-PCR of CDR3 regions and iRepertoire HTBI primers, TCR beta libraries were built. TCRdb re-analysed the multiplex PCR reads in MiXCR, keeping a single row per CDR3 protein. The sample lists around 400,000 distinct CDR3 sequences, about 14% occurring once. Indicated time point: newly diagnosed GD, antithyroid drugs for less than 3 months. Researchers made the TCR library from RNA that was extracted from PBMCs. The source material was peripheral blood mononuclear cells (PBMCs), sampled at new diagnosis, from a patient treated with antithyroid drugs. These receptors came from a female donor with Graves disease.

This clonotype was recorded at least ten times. CDR3: CASSQEPTPGREQYF. CDR3 bases: TGCGCCAGCAGCCAAGAACCAACACCCGGACGCGAGCAGTACTTC. This chain uses TRBV4-3 with TRBJ2-7; D gene unclear. This CDR3 comprises 15 residues. Germline CDR1 LGHNA, CDR2 YSLEER. The V end was cut by 0 bases, the J end by 6 bases, with 15 bases between.

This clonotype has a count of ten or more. The CDR3 spells CATWEDLSGNTIYF. The CDR3 nucleotides are TGTGCCACCTGGGAGGACCTCTCTGGAAACACCATATATTTT. The V gene is TRBV6-1, the J gene TRBJ1-3; D gene ambiguous. The V end lost 10 bases, the J end lost 0 bases, and 13 bases lay between the germline ends. CDR1 and CDR2 from the germline V gene are MNHNS and SASEGT. The CDR3 is 14 amino acids.

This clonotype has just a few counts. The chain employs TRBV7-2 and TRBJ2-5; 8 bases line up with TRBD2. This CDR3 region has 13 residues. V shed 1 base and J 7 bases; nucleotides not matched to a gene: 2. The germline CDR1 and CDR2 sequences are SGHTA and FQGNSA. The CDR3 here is CASSLGSGATQYF. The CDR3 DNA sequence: TGTGCCAGCAGCTTAGGTAGCGGGGCGACCCAGTACTTC.

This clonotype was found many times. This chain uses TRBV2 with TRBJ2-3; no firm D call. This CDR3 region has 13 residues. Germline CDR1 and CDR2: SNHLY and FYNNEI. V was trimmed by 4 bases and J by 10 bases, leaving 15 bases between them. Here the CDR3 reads CASSGQLYPPQYF. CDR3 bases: TGTGCCAGCAGTGGACAACTCTACCCTCCGCAGTATTTT.

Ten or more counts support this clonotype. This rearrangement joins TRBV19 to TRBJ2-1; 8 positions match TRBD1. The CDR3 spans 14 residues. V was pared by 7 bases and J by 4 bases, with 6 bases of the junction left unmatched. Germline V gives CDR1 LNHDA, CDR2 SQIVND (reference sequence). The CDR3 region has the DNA TGTGCCAGTACCCCGGGACAGGAGTACAATGAGCAGTTCTTC. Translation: CASTPGQEYNEQFF.

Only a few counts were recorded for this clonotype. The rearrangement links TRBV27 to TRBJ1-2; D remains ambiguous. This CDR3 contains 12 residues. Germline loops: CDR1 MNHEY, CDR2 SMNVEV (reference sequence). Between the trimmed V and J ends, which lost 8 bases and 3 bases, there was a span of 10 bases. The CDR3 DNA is TGTGCCAGCCGCTCCGCGGACTATGGCTACACCTTC. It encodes CASRSADYGYTF.

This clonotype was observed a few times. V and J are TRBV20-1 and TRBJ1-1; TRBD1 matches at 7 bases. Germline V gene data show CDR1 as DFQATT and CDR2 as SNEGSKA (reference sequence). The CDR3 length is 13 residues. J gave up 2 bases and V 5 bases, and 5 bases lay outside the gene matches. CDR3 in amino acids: CSAGGQANTEAFF. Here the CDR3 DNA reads TGCAGTGCTGGAGGACAGGCTAACACTGAAGCTTTCTTT.

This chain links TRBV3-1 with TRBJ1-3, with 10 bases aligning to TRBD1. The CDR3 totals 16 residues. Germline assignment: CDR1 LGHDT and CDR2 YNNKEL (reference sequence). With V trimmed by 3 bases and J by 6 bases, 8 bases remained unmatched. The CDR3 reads CASSHWDRGIINTIYF. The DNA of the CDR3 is TGTGCCAGCAGCCACTGGGACAGGGGTATTATAAACACCATATATTTT.

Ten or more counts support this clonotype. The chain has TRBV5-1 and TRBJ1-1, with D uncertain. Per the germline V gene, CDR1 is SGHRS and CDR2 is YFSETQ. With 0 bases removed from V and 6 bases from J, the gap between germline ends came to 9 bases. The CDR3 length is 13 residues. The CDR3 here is CASSLADEAEAFF. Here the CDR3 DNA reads TGCGCCAGCAGCTTGGCTGATGAGGCTGAAGCTTTCTTT.

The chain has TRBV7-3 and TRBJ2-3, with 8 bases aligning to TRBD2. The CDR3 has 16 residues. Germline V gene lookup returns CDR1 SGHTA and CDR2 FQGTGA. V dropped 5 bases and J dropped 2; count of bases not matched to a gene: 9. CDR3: CASSRGSGTNTDTQYF. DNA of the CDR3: TGTGCCAGCAGCAGAGGTAGCGGGACAAACACAGATACGCAGTATTTT.

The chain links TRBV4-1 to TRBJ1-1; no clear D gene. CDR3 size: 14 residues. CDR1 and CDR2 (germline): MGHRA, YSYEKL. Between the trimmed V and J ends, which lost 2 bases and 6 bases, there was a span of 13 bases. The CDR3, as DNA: TGCGCCAGCAGCCAACTTGCCGCGCGGGCTGAAGCTTTCTTT. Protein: CASSQLAARAEAFF.

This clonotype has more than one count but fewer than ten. The CDR3 reads CASSPGSDTGELFF. The DNA of the CDR3 is TGTGCCAGCTCACCAGGGTCCGACACCGGGGAGCTGTTTTTT. The chain uses TRBV18 and TRBJ2-2; D is unresolved. CDR1 is KGHSH, CDR2 LQKENI, per germline. Trimming pared 2 bases from V and 3 bases from J, leaving 7 bases between. The CDR3 is 14 residues long.

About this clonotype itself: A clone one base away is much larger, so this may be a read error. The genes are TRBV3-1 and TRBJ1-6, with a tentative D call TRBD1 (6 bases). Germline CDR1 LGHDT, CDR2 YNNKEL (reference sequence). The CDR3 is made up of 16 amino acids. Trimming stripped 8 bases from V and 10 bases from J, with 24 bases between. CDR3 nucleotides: TGTGCCAGCGGCCCAGACCACAGGGTCAGTGGCTCACCCCTCCACTTT. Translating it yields CASGPDHRVSGSPLHF.

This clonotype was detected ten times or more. The CDR3 sequence: CATIRGSMRQNEQFF. The CDR3 nucleotides are TGTGCCACCATTCGGGGCTCGATGAGGCAAAATGAGCAGTTCTTC. The chain is built from TRBV24-1 and TRBJ2-1; perhaps D is TRBD1 or TRBD2 (5 bases each). CDR1 KGHDR and CDR2 SFDVKD come from the germline V gene. The V and J ends lost 8 bases and 7 bases respectively, with 20 bases between them. The CDR3 spans 15 residues.

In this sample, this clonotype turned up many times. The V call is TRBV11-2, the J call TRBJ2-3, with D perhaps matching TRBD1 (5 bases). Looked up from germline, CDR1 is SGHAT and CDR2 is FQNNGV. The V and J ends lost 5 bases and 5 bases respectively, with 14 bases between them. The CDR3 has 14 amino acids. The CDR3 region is CASSPVKGIDTQYF. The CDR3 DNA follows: TGTGCCAGCAGCCCCGTAAAGGGGATAGATACGCAGTATTTT.

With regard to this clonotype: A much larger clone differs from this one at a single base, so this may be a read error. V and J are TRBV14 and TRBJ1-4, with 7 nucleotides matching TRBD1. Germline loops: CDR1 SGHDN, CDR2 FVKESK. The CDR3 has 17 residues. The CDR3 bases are TGTGCCAGCAGCCAGGACTACAGGGGTTCAACTAATGAAGAACTGTTTTTT. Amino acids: CASSQDYRGSTNEELFF.

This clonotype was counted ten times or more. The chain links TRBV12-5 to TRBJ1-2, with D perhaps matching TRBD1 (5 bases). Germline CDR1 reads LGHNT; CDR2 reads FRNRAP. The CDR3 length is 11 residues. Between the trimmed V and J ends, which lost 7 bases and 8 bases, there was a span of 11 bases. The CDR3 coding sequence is TGTGCTAGTGACGGCAGGGAGGGCTACACCTTC. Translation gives CASDGREGYTF.

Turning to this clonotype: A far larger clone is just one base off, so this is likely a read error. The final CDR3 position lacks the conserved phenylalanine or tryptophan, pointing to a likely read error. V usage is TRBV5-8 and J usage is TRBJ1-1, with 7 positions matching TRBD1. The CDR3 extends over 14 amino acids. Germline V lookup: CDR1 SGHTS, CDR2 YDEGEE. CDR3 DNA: TGTGCCAGCAGTTTGGACAGGTGGAACACTGAAGCTTTCCTT. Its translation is CASSLDRWNTEAFL.

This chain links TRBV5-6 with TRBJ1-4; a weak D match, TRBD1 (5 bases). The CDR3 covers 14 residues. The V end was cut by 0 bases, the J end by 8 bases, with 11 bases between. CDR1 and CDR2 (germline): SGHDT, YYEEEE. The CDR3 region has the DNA TGTGCCAGCAGCTTGGGTGGGGCAGGAGAAAAACTGTTTTTT. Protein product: CASSLGGAGEKLFF.

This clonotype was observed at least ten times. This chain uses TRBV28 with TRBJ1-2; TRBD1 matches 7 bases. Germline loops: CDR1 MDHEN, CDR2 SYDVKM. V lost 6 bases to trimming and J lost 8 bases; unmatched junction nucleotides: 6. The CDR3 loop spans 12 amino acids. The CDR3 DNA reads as TGTGCCAGCAGCCCAGGGGGACGCGGCTACACCTTC. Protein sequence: CASSPGGRGYTF.

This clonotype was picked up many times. CDR3 sequence reads: CASSLVGAHDTQYF. The CDR3 DNA reads TGTGCCAGCAGCTTAGTGGGGGCGCACGATACGCAGTATTTT. The rearrangement uses TRBV7-2 and TRBJ2-3, with TRBD1 as a possible D gene (6 bases). Germline V CDR1 and CDR2: SGHTA, FQGNSA. The CDR3 sequence is 14 residues long. Trimming took off 1 base at V and 6 bases at J, with 11 bases between the two ends.

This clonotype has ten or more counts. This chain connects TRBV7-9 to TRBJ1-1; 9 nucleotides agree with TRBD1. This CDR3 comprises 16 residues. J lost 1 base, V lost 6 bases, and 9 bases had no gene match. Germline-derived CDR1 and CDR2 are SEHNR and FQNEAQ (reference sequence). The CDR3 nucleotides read TGTGCCAGCAGTCAGGGGCCGGGACAGGGGAACACTGAAGCTTTCTTT. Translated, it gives CASSQGPGQGNTEAFF.

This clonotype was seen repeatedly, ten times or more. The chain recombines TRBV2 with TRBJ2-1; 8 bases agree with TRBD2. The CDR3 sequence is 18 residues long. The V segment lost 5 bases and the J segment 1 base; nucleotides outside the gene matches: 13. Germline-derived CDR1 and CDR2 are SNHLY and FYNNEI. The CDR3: CASSRRRGAVKSYNEQFF. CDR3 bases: TGTGCCAGCAGTCGTAGGCGGGGGGCAGTCAAGTCCTACAATGAGCAGTTCTTC. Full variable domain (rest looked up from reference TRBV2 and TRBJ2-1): EPEVTQTPSHQVTQMGQEVILRCVPISNHLYFYWYRQILGQKVEFLVSFYNNEISEKSEIFDDQFSVERPDGSNFTLKIRSTKLEDSAMYFCASSRRRGAVKSYNEQFFGPGTRLTVL.

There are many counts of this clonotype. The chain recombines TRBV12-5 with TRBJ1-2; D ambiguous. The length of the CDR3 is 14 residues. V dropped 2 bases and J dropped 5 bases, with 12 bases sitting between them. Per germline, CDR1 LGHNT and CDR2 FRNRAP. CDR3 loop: CASGLFGVKYGYTF. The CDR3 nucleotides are TGTGCTAGTGGTTTGTTCGGTGTCAAATATGGCTACACCTTC.

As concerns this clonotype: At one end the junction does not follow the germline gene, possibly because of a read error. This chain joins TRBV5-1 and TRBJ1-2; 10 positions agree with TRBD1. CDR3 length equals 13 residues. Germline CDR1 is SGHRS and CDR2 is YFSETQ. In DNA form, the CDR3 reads TGCGTCAGCGGGACAGGGGAGGACTATGGCTACACCTTC. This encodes CVSGTGEDYGYTF.

The CDR3 DNA sequence: TGTGCCAGCAGCCAGCGGAGGACAGCCCTTAATGAAAAACTGTTTTTT. The encoded protein is CASSQRRTALNEKLFF. This chain connects TRBV14 to TRBJ1-4; possible D gene TRBD1, 6 bases. V shed 3 bases and J shed 4 bases, with 15 bases lying between them. From germline, CDR1 is SGHDN and CDR2 FVKESK. The CDR3 extends over 16 amino acids.

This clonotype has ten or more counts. The CDR3 DNA sequence: TGTGCCTGGAGAGCGAACAGGGAGCAGCCCCAGCATTTT. Its translation: CAWRANREQPQHF. The genes are TRBV30 and TRBJ1-5; D possibly corresponds to TRBD1 (6 bases). The CDR3 has 13 residues. Deletions cut 3 bases from V and 7 bases from J, with 13 bases between. CDR1 and CDR2 from the germline V gene are GTSNPN and SVGIG (reference sequence).